This passage covers 3 T cell receptor beta chains from one sample sequenced in a study of cytomegalovirus exposure and HLA in healthy donors. Researchers ran the PCR with 60 Vbeta and 13 Jbeta primers. Sequencing used immunoSEQ multiplex PCR; TCRdb keeps in-frame clones, though not all of them. The sample contains some 120,000 clones, around 83% of which appear only once. Material: PBMCs. Every receptor here comes from a woman in her twenties or thirties in good health and CMV-seropositive.

Concerning this clone: A read error may produce the germline difference seen at one junction end. This chain joins TRBV28 and TRBJ2-3, with 11 bases that match TRBD2. The CDR3 runs 11 residues. Per the germline V gene, CDR1 is MDHEN and CDR2 is SYDVKM. The CDR3 DNA is TGCTTAGCGGGGGGGACAGATACGCAGTATTTT. Amino acids: CLAGGTDTQYF.

This chain uses TRBV5-1 with TRBJ1-4; D might be TRBD1 (6 bases). This CDR3 spans 16 amino acids. Deletions cut 1 base from V and 0 bases from J, with 10 bases between. Germline CDR1 and CDR2: SGHRS and YFSETQ. The CDR3 sequence is CASSLTGKATNEKLFF. As DNA, the CDR3 is TGCGCCAGCAGCTTGACAGGGAAGGCAACTAATGAAAAACTGTTTTTT.

The chain employs TRBV11-1 and TRBJ2-7, with 7 bases aligning to TRBD1. V shed 3 bases and J 3 bases; nucleotides not matched to a gene: 5. The CDR3 totals 14 residues. Germline CDR1 reads SGHAT; CDR2 reads FQDESV (reference sequence). The CDR3 protein is CASSFPGQNYEQYF. CDR3 DNA: TGTGCCAGCAGCTTTCCGGGACAGAACTACGAGCAGTACTTC.